The present T cell receptor (beta chain) was sequenced within a study of blood T cells in healthy people across ages. Looking at the study overall: Capture via template switching afforded approximately one barcoded beta molecule per two T cells. General study points: PBMCs went unsorted, and a conclusive naive versus antigen-experienced comparison was therefore prevented.

Then a second PCR, running roughly 7 to 12 cycles, was carried out with a sample-barcoded 5' primer and a J-beta primer mix. Every molecule of cDNA carried a tag from a template-switch adaptor with 12 random nucleotides. Via MiXCR, TCRdb re-called the 5' RACE reads, giving one row per CDR3 protein. The sample yields more than 700,000 distinct CDR3 sequences, about 48% seen once. Notes on this clonotype: Its antigen is unknown.

Researchers collected about 10 milliliters of peripheral blood from every single donor. Sample: blood. The sequence derives from a man of 80 years or more in good health.

CDR3 sequence reads: CASRSDRASEQYF. In nucleotides, the CDR3 is TGTGCCAGCAGATCCGACAGGGCCTCCGAGCAGTACTTC. The rearrangement uses TRBV6-5 and TRBJ2-4, with 7 bases aligning to TRBD1. The J call may not be correct, given that the DNA end is closer to TRBJ2-7. The CDR3 has 13 residues. The germline V gene encodes CDR1 MNHEY and CDR2 SVGAGI.